The source of this TCR beta chain is a study of regulatory T cells in long-lasting Graves disease. Libraries of TCR beta came from iRepertoire HTBI primers plus Arm-PCR of CDR3 regions. In the authors' methods: Overall, samples carried over 60 TRBV and 15 or so TRBJ segments. MiXCR, applied by TCRdb to the multiplex PCR reads, yields one record per CDR3 protein. The V and J calls here are based on TCRdb, not the publication. The sample records about 430,000 distinct CDR3 sequences, around 20% being singletons. General study results and limits: Newly diagnosed disease favored TRBV20-1 and TRBJ2-1 over persistent disease. Persistent Graves' patients showed less TCR diversity than newly diagnosed ones. Whereas more than 950 public clonotypes were shared by new patients, persistent patients shared more, at 2,500 to 3,500.

The time point denotes: persistent/refractory GD, antithyroid drugs over 5 years with positive TRAb. Construction of the TCR library relied on RNA isolated from PBMCs. A note on this clonotype: Its antigen is unidentified. An end of the junction differs from the germline gene, which may be a read error.

The CDR3 length is 18 residues. Germline V gene lookup returns CDR1 MNHNS and CDR2 SASEGT. The sequencing used peripheral blood mononuclear cells (PBMCs), collected when the disease was refractory, from a patient treated with antithyroid drugs. The receptor's source is a female donor with Graves disease. V is TRBV6-1 and J is TRBJ2-7; 10 nucleotides line up with TRBD1. This CDR3 reads CARKGDRGLCIRSCEQYF. The CDR3 bases are TGTGCCCGTAAGGGGGACAGGGGTTTATGTATTAGGTCCTGCGAGCAGTACTTC.